This TCR beta chain was obtained from a study of T cell responses to AZD1222 COVID-19 vaccine. Study-wide background: Pooled samples include second doses given at about 4 or 12 weeks.

On this clone itself: Its antigen is unknown.

V lost 4 bases and J lost 3, with 16 bases in between. The length of the CDR3 is 15 residues. The germline gives CDR1 SNHLY, CDR2 FYNNEI. General study points: The sample set comprised mostly white British donors with more females, and clonal diversity was possibly underestimated.

Repertoires were generated with immunoSEQ multiplex PCR, while TCRdb's copy carries only in-frame clones and drops some. In the table there are 90,000 to 130,000 clones, just over 85% of which are singletons. V gene TRBV2 combines with J gene TRBJ2-7; D may correspond to TRBD1 or TRBD2 (5 bases each). This sample comprised peripheral blood, obtained on day 0 of AZD1222 vaccination. This clonotype was sampled from an adult in good health. The CDR3 loop reads CASSGVGRSLYEQYF. CDR3 bases: TGTGCCAGCAGTGGAGTGGGACGGAGTCTCTACGAGCAGTACTTC.